The next 28 T cell receptor beta chains were all read from a single sample in a study of blood T cells in healthy people across ages. A J-beta primer mix and a sample-barcoded 5' primer were used in a second PCR of about 7 to 12 cycles. Each CDR3 protein is one row after TCRdb ran MiXCR on the 5' RACE reads. The data hold 1.4 million to 1.5 million distinct CDR3 sequences, with 40% to 50% observed a single time. Source material: blood. The receptor set was obtained from a woman younger than 30 in good health.

This rearrangement joins TRBV7-9 to TRBJ1-5, with D possibly being TRBD1 (6 bases). CDR3 length: 16 amino acids. Germline lookup yields CDR1 SEHNR and CDR2 FQNEAQ (reference sequence). V was trimmed by 1 base and J by 2 bases, leaving 12 bases between them. This chain's CDR3 is CASSLVTGLGNQPQHF. The CDR3 DNA reads as TGTGCCAGCAGCTTAGTTACAGGGTTGGGCAATCAGCCCCAGCATTTT.

This rearrangement joins TRBV2 to TRBJ1-2; D remains ambiguous. V gave up 10 bases and J gave up 7 bases, with 16 bases separating them. The V gene's germline CDR1 is SNHLY and CDR2 FYNNEI. CDR3 length: 12 amino acids. CDR3 in DNA: TGTGCCACTAAGGACCGGTATCGTGGCTACACCTTC. This gives the protein CATKDRYRGYTF.

The chain joins TRBV7-2 to TRBJ2-3, with D unresolved. The V and J ends lost 1 base and 2 bases respectively, with 13 bases between them. Germline V gives CDR1 SGHTA, CDR2 FQGNSA. The CDR3 is 16 amino acids. CDR3 DNA sequence: TGTGCCAGCAGCTTAGTGTCAGGACGGGCCACAGATACGCAGTATTTT. Amino acids: CASSLVSGRATDTQYF.

The chain recombines TRBV6-1 with TRBJ1-5; perhaps TRBD1 as D (5 bases). The V gene's germline CDR1 is MNHNS and CDR2 SASEGT. CDR3 length equals 16 residues. The V end lost 1 base, the J end lost 5 bases, and 15 bases lay between the germline ends. CDR3 sequence (DNA): TGTGCCAGCAGTGAAGTCGGGGCGGGGTTGCATCAGCCCCAGCATTTT. Residues: CASSEVGAGLHQPQHF.

This clonotype was found a few times. The gene calls are TRBV29-1 and TRBJ2-3; TRBD1 matches at 7 bases. The CDR3 totals 15 residues. The germline V gene encodes CDR1 SQVTM and CDR2 ANQGSEA. V was pared by 2 bases and J by 6 bases, with 11 bases of the junction left unmatched. The CDR3 DNA is TGCAGCGTTGAAAGGGGGCCGGGTTCGTTGGATACGCAGTATTTT. It encodes CSVERGPGSLDTQYF.

The chain carries TRBV20-1 and TRBJ2-1; 11 nucleotides align to TRBD2. The CDR3 loop spans 16 amino acids. V trimming: 6 bases; J trimming: 7 bases; junction bases outside the gene matches: 14. Germline V gives CDR1 DFQATT, CDR2 SNEGSKA (reference sequence). The CDR3 loop is CSARPTSGVSENEQFF. CDR3 coding DNA: TGCAGTGCCCGGCCGACTAGCGGGGTTTCGGAGAATGAGCAGTTCTTC.

This clonotype was observed a few times. The chain has TRBV7-2 and TRBJ2-7; D might be TRBD1 (5 bases). TRBJ2-5 explains the end of the DNA better; the J call may be wrong. CDR1 and CDR2 (germline): SGHTA, FQGNSA. The CDR3 is 15 residues long. DNA for the CDR3: TGTGCCAGCAGCTTAGCCCCGCTGGATCAGGGGACCCAGTACTTC. Translation: CASSLAPLDQGTQYF.

The CDR3 reads CASYRTGTGIHEQYF. The CDR3 DNA is TGTGCCAGCTACCGAACCGGGACAGGGATCCACGAGCAGTACTTC. The chain carries TRBV5-6 and TRBJ2-5; 9 bases map to TRBD1. The J call may not be correct, given that the DNA end is closer to TRBJ2-7. CDR3 length: 15 residues. CDR1 SGHDT and CDR2 YYEEEE come from the germline V gene.

The rearrangement links TRBV10-3 to TRBJ2-3; 9 bases are a match to TRBD1. Germline V lookup: CDR1 ENHRY, CDR2 SYGVKD. The CDR3 is made up of 16 amino acids. Trimming at V came to 11 bases and at J to 2 bases, leaving 14 bases not matched to a gene. CDR3 sequence reads: CALSRGQGGNTDTQYF. The CDR3 nucleotides are TGTGCCCTATCAAGGGGACAGGGAGGTAACACAGATACGCAGTATTTT.

This clonotype was recorded a few times. This chain joins TRBV29-1 and TRBJ2-7; TRBD2 matches 10 bases. The CDR3 contains 14 residues. V was clipped by 5 bases and J by 7 bases; unmatched bases: 11. The germline V gene encodes CDR1 SQVTM and CDR2 ANQGSEA. The CDR3 DNA sequence: TGCAGCGTTACTCTAGCGGGAGATTTCTGGGAGCAGTACTTC. It yields the protein CSVTLAGDFWEQYF.

This clonotype was counted a few times. V gene TRBV2 combines with J gene TRBJ1-2; no firm D call. This CDR3 has 14 residues. Germline values: CDR1 SNHLY, CDR2 FYNNEI. V lost 3 bases and J 9 bases, leaving 17 bases between the germline ends. The CDR3: CASSDPTVQLSYTF. The CDR3 DNA reads as TGTGCCAGCAGTGATCCGACCGTCCAACTGAGCTACACCTTC.

The chain couples TRBV7-9 to TRBJ2-2; TRBD1 agrees at 9 bases. The CDR3 sequence is 15 residues long. V gave up 5 bases and J gave up 5 bases; unmatched junction bases: 6. The V gene's germline CDR1 is SEHNR and CDR2 FQNEAQ (reference sequence). The CDR3 here is CASSPHRGLTGELFF. CDR3 in DNA: TGTGCCAGCAGCCCTCACAGGGGGCTGACCGGGGAGCTGTTTTTT. The full variable domain, rest sourced from reference TRBV7-9 and TRBJ2-2, is DTGVSQNPRHKITKRGQNVTFRCDPISEHNRLYWYRQTLGQGPEFLTYFQNEAQLEKSRLLSDRFSAERPKGSFSTLEIQRTEQGDSAMYLCASSPHRGLTGELFFGEGSRLTVL.

Comment on this clonotype: An end of the junction does not agree with germline; a read error may underlie this. The V gene is TRBV27, the J gene TRBJ1-5; TRBD1 matches at 10 bases. CDR1 is MNHEY and CDR2 is SMNVEV in the germline V gene (reference sequence). The length of the CDR3 is 15 residues. CDR3 in DNA: TGTGCCGGCAGAGACAGGGGGCTTAGCAATCAGCCCCAGCATTTT. Its translation is CAGRDRGLSNQPQHF.

This clonotype came up a few times. The gene calls are TRBV15 and TRBJ1-5; D gene uncertain. The germline V gene has CDR1 LNHNV and CDR2 YYDKDF (reference sequence). V lost 5 bases, J lost 1 base, and 9 bases lay in between. The CDR3 length is 14 residues. CDR3 nucleotides: TGTGCCACCAGCGCCAGAGAAAGCAATCAGCCCCAGCATTTT. It specifies CATSARESNQPQHF. The full variable domain, its missing parts supplied by reference TRBV15 and TRBJ1-5, is DAMVIQNPRYQVTQFGKPVTLSCSQTLNHNVMYWYQQKSSQAPKLLFHYYDKDFNNEADTPDNFQSRRPNTSFCFLDIRSPGLGDTAMYLCATSARESNQPQHFGDGTRLSIL.

The rearrangement uses TRBV3-1 and TRBJ2-6; perhaps TRBD2 as D (6 bases). Germline CDR1 is LGHDT and CDR2 is YNNKEL (reference sequence). The CDR3 extends over 18 amino acids. Trimming cost V 3 bases and J 1 base, with 16 bases left between them. In DNA form, the CDR3 reads TGTGCCAGCAGCCAGTTGGGAGTAGCGGCATCTGGGGCCAACGTCCTGACTTTC. This sequence encodes CASSQLGVAASGANVLTF.

The rearrangement joins TRBV7-9 to TRBJ1-5, with D tentatively TRBD1 (5 bases). This CDR3 comprises 15 residues. CDR1 is SEHNR, CDR2 FQNEAQ, per germline (reference sequence). Trimming stripped 5 bases from V and 7 bases from J, with 18 bases between. CDR3 protein: CASSGPGRGEQPQHF. For the CDR3, the DNA is TGTGCCAGCAGCGGGCCAGGGCGAGGTGAACAGCCCCAGCATTTT.

The chain recombines TRBV12-3 or TRBV12-4 with TRBJ2-7, with 7 bases lining up with TRBD1. The assigned J gene may be wrong: the sequence end matches TRBJ2-4 better. There are 14 residues in the CDR3. The chain's CDR3 is CASSLQGVGNIQYF. The DNA for the CDR3 is TGTGCCAGCAGTTTACAGGGGGTGGGAAACATTCAGTACTTC.

V and J are TRBV6-5 and TRBJ1-4; the match to TRBD1 covers 9 bases. CDR1 is MNHEY, CDR2 SVGAGI, per germline. Trimming removed 5 bases from V and 0 bases from J; junction bases left unmatched: 10. The length of the CDR3 is 18 residues. This CDR3 reads CASSPSGQGLTTNEKLFF. In nucleotides, the CDR3 is TGTGCCAGCAGTCCCTCGGGACAGGGACTGACAACTAATGAAAAACTGTTTTTT.

The V and J genes are TRBV4-1 and TRBJ2-5, with D possibly matching TRBD1 (6 bases). Germline values: CDR1 MGHRA, CDR2 YSYEKL. The ends were cut back, 3 bases at V and 5 bases at J, with 16 bases in the middle. The CDR3 length is 15 residues. CDR3 sequence reads: CASSHYSGEWETQYF. CDR3 nucleotides: TGCGCCAGCAGCCACTATTCAGGGGAGTGGGAGACCCAGTACTTC.

The chain recombines TRBV12-3 or TRBV12-4 with TRBJ2-1; 13 nucleotides match TRBD2. The CDR3 extends over 15 amino acids. V lost 4 bases, J lost 4 bases, and 1 base stayed unmatched. The CDR3: CASSSTSGRYNEQFF. In DNA, the CDR3 is TGTGCCAGCAGTTCGACTAGCGGGAGGTACAATGAGCAGTTCTTC.

This clonotype was picked up a small number of times. CDR3 nucleotides: TGTGCCAGCACTTACGGCAGCGGGCCCTACAATGAGCAGTTCTTC. Translated: CASTYGSGPYNEQFF. The genes are TRBV7-2 and TRBJ2-1, with D tentatively TRBD2 (6 bases). V gave up 7 bases and J gave up 2 bases, with 15 bases separating them. The CDR3 runs to 15 residues. Germline-derived CDR1 and CDR2 are SGHTA and FQGNSA.

This CDR3 is CSVATGAGANVLTF. For the CDR3, the DNA is TGCAGCGTTGCTACAGGGGCCGGGGCCAACGTCCTGACTTTC. The gene calls are TRBV29-1 and TRBJ2-6; TRBD1 aligns across 7 bases. Germline V gives CDR1 SQVTM, CDR2 ANQGSEA. J lost 4 bases, V lost 4 bases, and 4 bases had no gene match. The CDR3 has 14 residues.

V and J are TRBV28 and TRBJ2-3, with 8 nucleotides matching TRBD2. The germline gives CDR1 MDHEN, CDR2 SYDVKM. The CDR3 sequence is 14 residues long. V gave up 6 bases and J gave up 4 bases; unmatched junction bases: 6. The CDR3 nucleotides read TGTGCCAGCAGCCCGACTAGCGTGGCAGATACGCAGTATTTT. It is translated as CASSPTSVADTQYF. Complete variable domain (other parts from reference TRBV28 and TRBJ2-3): DVKVTQSSRYLVKRTGEKVFLECVQDMDHENMFWYRQDPGLGLRLIYFSYDVKMKEKGDIPEGYSVSREKKERFSLILESASTNQTSMYLCASSPTSVADTQYFGPGTRLTVL.

This clonotype was seen many times. The chain links TRBV5-1 to TRBJ1-5, with TRBD1 identical over 8 bases. With 3 bases clipped from V and 3 bases from J, the junction kept 2 bases outside the gene matches. Germline CDR1 reads SGHRS; CDR2 reads YFSETQ. This CDR3 is built from 14 residues. The CDR3 DNA reads as TGCGCCAGCAGCTCAGGGGGCCCCAATCAGCCCCAGCATTTT. Protein product: CASSSGGPNQPQHF.

This clonotype was seen a handful of times. This chain connects TRBV4-2 to TRBJ2-1, with 12 positions matching TRBD2. The CDR3 has 16 amino acids. The V and J ends lost 0 bases and 10 bases, in that order; junction bases with no gene match: 7. CDR1 and CDR2 (germline): LGHNA, YNFKEQ. CDR3 DNA: TGTGCCAGCAGCCAAGATGGACTAGCGGGATTTAGGGAGCAGTTCTTC. Its protein product is CASSQDGLAGFREQFF.

This chain joins TRBV2 and TRBJ2-5; TRBD2 is a possible D gene (6 bases). Trimming pared 1 base from V and 3 bases from J, leaving 12 bases between. CDR1 is SNHLY, CDR2 FYNNEI, per germline. This CDR3 spans 15 amino acids. The CDR3 loop is CASSEGGRGEETQYF. CDR3 nucleotides: TGTGCCAGCAGTGAAGGAGGGCGGGGAGAAGAGACCCAGTACTTC.

Concerning this clonotype: Just one base apart from a much larger clone, this may be a read error. This sequence joins TRBV29-1 and TRBJ2-4; D is unresolved. The J call is uncertain, as TRBJ2-7 better fits the DNA end. The CDR3 is 11 amino acids. The germline gives CDR1 SQVTM, CDR2 ANQGSEA. CDR3: CSGAAGYEQYF. CDR3 coding DNA: TGCAGCGGAGCCGCCGGTTACGAGCAGTACTTC.

The count of this clonotype is one. As DNA, the CDR3 is TGTGCCAGCAGCCTCAGGACTAGCGGGACGATCCTACCCTACGAGCAGTACTTC. Protein product: CASSLRTSGTILPYEQYF. The chain combines TRBV7-6 with TRBJ2-4; 12 bases map to TRBD2. The DNA end is a closer match to TRBJ2-7, so the J assignment may be wrong. Germline CDR1 and CDR2: SGHVS and FNYEAQ. The CDR3 runs to 18 residues.